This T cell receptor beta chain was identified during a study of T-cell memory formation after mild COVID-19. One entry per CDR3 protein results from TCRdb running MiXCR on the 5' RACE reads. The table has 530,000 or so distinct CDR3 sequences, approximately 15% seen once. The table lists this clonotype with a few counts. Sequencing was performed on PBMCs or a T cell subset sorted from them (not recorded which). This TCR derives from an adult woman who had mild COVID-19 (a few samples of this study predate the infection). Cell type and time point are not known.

In DNA form, the CDR3 reads TGTGCCAGCAGCCCAGGGACTAGCGTGCCCTACGAGCAGTACTTC. It yields the protein CASSPGTSVPYEQYF. This rearrangement joins TRBV5-4 to TRBJ2-7; 10 positions agree with TRBD2. From germline, CDR1 is SGHNT and CDR2 YYREEE (reference sequence). The V and J ends lost 4 bases and 2 bases, in that order; junction bases with no gene match: 6. The CDR3 runs 15 residues. The complete variable domain, with remaining parts taken from reference TRBV5-4 and TRBJ2-7, reads ETGVTQSPTHLIKTRGQQVTLRCSSQSGHNTVSWYQQALGQGPQFIFQYYREEENGRGNFPPRFSGLQFPNYSSELNVNALELDDSALYLCASSPGTSVPYEQYFGPGTRLTVT.